This TCR beta chain emerged from a study of T cell responses to AZD1222 COVID-19 vaccine. Study findings and constraints: Among spike-specific TCRs, nearly half reportedly target unmutated variant regions. Vaccine-associated CD4 TCRs ranged over spike, dominating at 160-218 and 743-854. Donors, mostly white British, included more females; clonal diversity was possibly underestimated. Just 5 to 7 AZD1222 recipients were seropositive at baseline.

Notes on this clone: As yet, its antigen is unknown.

Germline V gene lookup returns CDR1 SGHTS and CDR2 YDEGEE. V lost 7 bases to trimming and J lost 3 bases, with 5 bases between them. The CDR3 runs 10 residues. The data were produced by immunoSEQ multiplex PCR, yet TCRdb's version contains in-frame clones alone and is incomplete. Among 110,000 or so clones listed, 80% to 90% were seen once. This rearrangement joins TRBV5-8 to TRBJ2-7; D unresolved. The material sequenced was peripheral blood, taken on day 0 of AZD1222 vaccination. The clonotype was recovered from an adult in good health. The CDR3 DNA follows: TGTGCCAGCGGAAACTACGAGCAGTACTTC. Protein: CASGNYEQYF.